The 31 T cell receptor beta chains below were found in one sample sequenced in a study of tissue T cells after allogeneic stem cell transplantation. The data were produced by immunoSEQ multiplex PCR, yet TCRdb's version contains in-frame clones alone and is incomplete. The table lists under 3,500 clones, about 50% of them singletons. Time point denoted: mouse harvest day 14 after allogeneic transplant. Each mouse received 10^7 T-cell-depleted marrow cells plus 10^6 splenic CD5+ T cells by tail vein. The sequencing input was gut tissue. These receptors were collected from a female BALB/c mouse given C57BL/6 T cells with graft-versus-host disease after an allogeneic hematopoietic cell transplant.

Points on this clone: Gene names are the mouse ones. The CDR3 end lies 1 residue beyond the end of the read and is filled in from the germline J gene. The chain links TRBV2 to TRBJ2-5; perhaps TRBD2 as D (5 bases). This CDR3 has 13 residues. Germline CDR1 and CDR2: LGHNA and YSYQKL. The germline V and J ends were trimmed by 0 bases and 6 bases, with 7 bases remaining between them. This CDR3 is CASSQDWEDTQYF. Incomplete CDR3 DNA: TGTGCCAGCAGCCAAGACTGGGAGGACACCCAGTAC. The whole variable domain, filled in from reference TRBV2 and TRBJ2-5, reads DPKIIQKPKYLVAVTGSEKILICEQYLGHNAMYWYRQSAKKPLEFMFSYSYQKLMDNQTASSRFQPQSSKKNHLDLQITALKPDDSATYFCASSQDWEDTQYFGPGTRLLVL.

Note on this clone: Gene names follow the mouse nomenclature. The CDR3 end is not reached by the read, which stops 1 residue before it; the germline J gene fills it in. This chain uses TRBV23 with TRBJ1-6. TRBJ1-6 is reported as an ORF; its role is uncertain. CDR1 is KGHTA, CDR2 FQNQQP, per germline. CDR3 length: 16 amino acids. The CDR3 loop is CSSSQEGNSYNSPLYF. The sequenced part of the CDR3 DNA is TGCTCCAGCAGTCAAGAGGGAAATTCCTATAATTCGCCCCTCTAC.

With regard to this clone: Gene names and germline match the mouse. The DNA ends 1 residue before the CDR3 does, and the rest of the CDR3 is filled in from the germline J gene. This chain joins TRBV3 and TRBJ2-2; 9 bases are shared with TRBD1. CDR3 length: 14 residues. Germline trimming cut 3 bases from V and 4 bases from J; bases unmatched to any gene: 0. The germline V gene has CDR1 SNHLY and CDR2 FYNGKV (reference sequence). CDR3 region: CASSLTGGTGQLYF. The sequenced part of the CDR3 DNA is TGTGCCAGCAGCTTGACAGGGGGCACCGGGCAGCTCTAC. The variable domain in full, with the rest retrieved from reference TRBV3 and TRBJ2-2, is GPKVLQIPSHQIIDMGQMVTLNCDPVSNHLYFYWYKQILGQQMEFLVNFYNGKVMEKSKLFKDQFSVERPDGSYFTLKIQPTALEDSAVYFCASSLTGGTGQLYFGEGSKLTVL.

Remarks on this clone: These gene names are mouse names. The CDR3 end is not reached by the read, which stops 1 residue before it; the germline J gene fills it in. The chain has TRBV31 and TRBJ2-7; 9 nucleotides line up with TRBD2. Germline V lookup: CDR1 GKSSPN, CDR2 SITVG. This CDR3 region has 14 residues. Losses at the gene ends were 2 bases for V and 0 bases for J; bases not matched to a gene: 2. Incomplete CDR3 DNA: TGTGCCTGGAGTGACTGGGGGTTCTCCTATGAACAGTAC. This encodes CAWSDWGFSYEQY. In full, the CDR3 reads CAWSDWGFSYEQYF.

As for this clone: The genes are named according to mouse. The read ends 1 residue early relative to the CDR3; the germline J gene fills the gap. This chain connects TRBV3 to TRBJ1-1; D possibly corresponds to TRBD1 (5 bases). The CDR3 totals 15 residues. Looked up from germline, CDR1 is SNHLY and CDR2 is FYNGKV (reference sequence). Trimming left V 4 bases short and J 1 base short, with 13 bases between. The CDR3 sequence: CASSSLWQGNTEVFF. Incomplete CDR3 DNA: TGTGCCAGCAGCTCCCTATGGCAGGGGAACACAGAAGTCTTC. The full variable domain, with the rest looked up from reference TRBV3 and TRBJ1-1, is GPKVLQIPSHQIIDMGQMVTLNCDPVSNHLYFYWYKQILGQQMEFLVNFYNGKVMEKSKLFKDQFSVERPDGSYFTLKIQPTALEDSAVYFCASSSLWQGNTEVFFGKGTRLTVV.

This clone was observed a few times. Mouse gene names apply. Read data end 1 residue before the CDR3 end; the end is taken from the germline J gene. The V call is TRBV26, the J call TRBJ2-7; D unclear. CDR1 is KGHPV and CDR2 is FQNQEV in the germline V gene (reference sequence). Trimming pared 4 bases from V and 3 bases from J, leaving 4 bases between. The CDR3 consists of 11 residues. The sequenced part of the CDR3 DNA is TGTGCCAGCAGTCCCAGCTATGAACAGTAC. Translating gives CASSPSYEQY. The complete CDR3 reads CASSPSYEQYF.

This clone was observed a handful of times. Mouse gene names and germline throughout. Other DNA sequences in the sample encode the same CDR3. The sequenced CDR3 bases are TGCACCTGCAGTGCAGACATGGACACAGAAGTCTTC. Amino acid sequence: CTCSADMDTEVF. The whole CDR3 protein is CTCSADMDTEVFF. V usage is TRBV1 and J usage is TRBJ1-1; D call uncertain. The CDR3 is cut off 1 residue early in the read; its end comes from the germline J gene. V gave up 0 bases and J gave up 3 bases, with 5 bases separating them. This CDR3 has 13 residues. The germline V gene encodes CDR1 NSQYPW and CDR2 LRSPGD (reference sequence).

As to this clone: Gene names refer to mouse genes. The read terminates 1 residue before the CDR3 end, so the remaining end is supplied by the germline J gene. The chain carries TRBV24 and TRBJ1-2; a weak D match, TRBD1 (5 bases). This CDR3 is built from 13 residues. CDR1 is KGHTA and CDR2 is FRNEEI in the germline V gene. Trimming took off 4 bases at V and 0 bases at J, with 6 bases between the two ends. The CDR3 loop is CASSPTANSDYTF. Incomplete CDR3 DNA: TGTGCCAGCAGTCCGACAGCAAACTCCGACTACACC.

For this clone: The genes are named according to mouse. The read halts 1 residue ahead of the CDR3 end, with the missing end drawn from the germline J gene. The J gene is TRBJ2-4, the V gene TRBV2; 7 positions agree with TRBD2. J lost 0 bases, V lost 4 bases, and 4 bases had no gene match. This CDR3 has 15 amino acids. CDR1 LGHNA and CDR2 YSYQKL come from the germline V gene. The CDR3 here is CASSPRLGSQNTLYF. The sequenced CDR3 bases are TGTGCCAGCAGCCCACGACTGGGAAGTCAAAACACCTTGTAC. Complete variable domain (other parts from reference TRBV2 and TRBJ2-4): DPKIIQKPKYLVAVTGSEKILICEQYLGHNAMYWYRQSAKKPLEFMFSYSYQKLMDNQTASSRFQPQSSKKNHLDLQITALKPDDSATYFCASSPRLGSQNTLYFGAGTRLSVL.

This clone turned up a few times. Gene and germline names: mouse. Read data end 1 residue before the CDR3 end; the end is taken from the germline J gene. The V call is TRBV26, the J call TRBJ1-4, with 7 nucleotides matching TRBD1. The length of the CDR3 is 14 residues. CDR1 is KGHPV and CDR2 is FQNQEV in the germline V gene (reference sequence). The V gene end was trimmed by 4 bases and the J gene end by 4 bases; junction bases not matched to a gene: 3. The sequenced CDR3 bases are TGTGCCAGCAGTCGGTCAGGGGGCAACGAAAGATTATTT. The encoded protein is CASSRSGGNERLF. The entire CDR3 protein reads CASSRSGGNERLFF.

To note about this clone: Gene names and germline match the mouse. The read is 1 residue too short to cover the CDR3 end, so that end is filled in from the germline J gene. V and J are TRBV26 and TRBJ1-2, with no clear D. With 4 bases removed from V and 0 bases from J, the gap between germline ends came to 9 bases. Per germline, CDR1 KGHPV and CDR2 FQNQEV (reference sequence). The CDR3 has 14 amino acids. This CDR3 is CASSRYSANSDYTF. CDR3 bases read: TGTGCCAGCAGTCGCTACAGTGCAAACTCCGACTACACC.

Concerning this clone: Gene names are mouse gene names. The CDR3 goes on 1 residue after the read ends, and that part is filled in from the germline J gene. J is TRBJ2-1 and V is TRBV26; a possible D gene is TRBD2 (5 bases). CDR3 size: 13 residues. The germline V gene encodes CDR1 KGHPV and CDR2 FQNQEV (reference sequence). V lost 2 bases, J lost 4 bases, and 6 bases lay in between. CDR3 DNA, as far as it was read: TGTGCCAGCAGTCTGCACTGGTATGCTGAGCAGTTC. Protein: CASSLHWYAEQF. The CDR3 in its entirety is CASSLHWYAEQFF.

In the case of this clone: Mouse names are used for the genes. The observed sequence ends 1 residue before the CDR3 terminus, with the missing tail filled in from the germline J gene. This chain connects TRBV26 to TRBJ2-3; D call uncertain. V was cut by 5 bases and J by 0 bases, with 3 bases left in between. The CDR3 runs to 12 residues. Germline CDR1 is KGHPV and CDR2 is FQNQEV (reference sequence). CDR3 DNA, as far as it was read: TGTGCCAGCAGTAGTAGTGCAGAAACGCTGTAT. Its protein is CASSSSAETLY. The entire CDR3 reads CASSSSAETLYF.

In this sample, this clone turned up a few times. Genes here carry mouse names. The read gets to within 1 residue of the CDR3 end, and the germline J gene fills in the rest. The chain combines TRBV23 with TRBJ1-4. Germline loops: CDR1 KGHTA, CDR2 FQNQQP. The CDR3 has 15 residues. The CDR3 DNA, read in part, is TGCTCCAGCAGTCAAGGGGGGTTTTCCAACGAAAGATTATTT. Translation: CSSSQGGFSNERLF. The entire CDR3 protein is CSSSQGGFSNERLFF.

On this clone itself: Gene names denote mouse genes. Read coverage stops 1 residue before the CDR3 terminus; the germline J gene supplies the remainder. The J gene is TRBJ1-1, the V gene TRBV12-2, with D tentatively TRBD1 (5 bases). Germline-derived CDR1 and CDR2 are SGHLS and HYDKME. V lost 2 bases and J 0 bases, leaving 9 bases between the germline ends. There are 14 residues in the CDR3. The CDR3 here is CASSPTGQNTEVFF. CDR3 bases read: TGTGCCAGCTCTCCAACGGGACAGAACACAGAAGTCTTC.

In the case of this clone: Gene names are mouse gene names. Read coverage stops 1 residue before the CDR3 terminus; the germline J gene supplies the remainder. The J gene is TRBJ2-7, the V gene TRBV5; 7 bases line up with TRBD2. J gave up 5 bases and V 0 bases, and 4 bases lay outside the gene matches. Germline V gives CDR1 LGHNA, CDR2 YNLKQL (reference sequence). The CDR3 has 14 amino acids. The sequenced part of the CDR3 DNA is TGTGCCAGCAGCCAAGATTGGTGGGGGGATGAACAGTAC. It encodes CASSQDWWGDEQY. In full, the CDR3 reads CASSQDWWGDEQYF.

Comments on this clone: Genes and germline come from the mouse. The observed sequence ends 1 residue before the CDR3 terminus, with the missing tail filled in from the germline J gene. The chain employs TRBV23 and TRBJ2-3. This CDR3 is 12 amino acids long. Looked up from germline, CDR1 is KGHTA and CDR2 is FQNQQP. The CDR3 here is CSSSQRAETLYF. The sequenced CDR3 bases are TGCTCCAGCAGTCAACGCGCAGAAACGCTGTAT. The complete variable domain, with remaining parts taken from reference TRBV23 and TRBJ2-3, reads DAAVTQKPRYLIKMKGQEAEMKCIPEKGHTAVFWYQQKQSKELKFLIYFQNQQPLDQIDMVKERFSAVCPSSSLCSLGIRTCEAEDSALYLCSSSQRAETLYFGSGTRLTVL.

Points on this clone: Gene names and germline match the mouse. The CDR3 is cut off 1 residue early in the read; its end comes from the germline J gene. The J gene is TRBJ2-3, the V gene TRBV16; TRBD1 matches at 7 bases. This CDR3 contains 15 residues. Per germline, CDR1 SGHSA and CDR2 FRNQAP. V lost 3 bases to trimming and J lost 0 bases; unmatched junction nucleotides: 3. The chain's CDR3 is CASSFGTASAETLYF. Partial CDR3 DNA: TGTGCAAGCAGCTTCGGGACAGCTAGTGCAGAAACGCTGTAT. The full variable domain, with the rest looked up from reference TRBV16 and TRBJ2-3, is NAGVIQTPRHKVTGKGQEATLWCEPISGHSAVFWYRQTIVQGLEFLTYFRNQAPIDDSGMPKERFSAQMPNQSHSTLKIQSTQPQDSAVYLCASSFGTASAETLYFGSGTRLTVL.

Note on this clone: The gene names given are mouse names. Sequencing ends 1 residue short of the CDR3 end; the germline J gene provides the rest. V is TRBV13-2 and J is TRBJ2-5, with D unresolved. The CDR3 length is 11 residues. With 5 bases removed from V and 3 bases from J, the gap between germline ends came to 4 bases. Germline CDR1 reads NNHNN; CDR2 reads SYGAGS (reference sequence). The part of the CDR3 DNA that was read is TGTGCCAGCGGCCAGCAAGACACCCAGTAC. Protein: CASGQQDTQY. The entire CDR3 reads CASGQQDTQYF.

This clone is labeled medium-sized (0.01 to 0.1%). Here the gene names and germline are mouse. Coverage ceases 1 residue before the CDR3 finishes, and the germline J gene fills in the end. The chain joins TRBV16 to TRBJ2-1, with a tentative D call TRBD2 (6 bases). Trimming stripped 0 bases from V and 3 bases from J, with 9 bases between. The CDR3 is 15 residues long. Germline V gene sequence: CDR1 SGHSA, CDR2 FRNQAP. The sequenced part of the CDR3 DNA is TGTGCAAGCAGCTTAGATGACTGGTTCTATGCTGAGCAGTTC. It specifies CASSLDDWFYAEQF. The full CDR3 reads CASSLDDWFYAEQFF.

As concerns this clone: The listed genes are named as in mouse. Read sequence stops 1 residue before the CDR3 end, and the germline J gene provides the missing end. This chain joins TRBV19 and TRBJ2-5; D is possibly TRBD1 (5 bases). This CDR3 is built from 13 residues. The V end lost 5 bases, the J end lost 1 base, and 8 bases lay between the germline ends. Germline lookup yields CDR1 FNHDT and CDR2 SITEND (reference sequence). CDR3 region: CASRTRDQDTQYF. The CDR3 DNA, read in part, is TGTGCCAGCAGGACCAGGGACCAAGACACCCAGTAC.

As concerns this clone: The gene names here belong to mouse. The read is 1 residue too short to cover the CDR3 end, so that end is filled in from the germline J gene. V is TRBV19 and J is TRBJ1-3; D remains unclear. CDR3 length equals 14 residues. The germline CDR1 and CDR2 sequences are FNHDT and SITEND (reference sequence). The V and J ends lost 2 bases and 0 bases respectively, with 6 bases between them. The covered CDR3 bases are TGTGCCAGCAGTATGAGAGATTCTGGAAATACGCTCTAT. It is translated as CASSMRDSGNTLY. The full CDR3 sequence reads CASSMRDSGNTLYF.

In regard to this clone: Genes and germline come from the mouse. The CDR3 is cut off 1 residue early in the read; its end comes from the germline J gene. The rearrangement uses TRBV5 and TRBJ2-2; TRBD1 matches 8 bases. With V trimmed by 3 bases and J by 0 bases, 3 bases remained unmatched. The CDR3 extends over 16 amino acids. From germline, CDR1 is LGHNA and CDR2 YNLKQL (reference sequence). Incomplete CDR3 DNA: TGTGCCAGCAGCCACCACAGGGGGGCAAACACCGGGCAGCTCTAC. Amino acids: CASSHHRGANTGQLY. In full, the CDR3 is CASSHHRGANTGQLYF.

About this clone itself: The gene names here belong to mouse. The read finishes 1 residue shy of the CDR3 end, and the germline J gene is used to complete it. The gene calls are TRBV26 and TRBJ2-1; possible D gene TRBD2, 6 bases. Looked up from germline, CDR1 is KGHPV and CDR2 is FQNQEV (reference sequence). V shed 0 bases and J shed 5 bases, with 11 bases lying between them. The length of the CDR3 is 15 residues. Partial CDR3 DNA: TGTGCCAGCAGTCTGTCGATCTGGGGACATGCTGAGCAGTTC. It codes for CASSLSIWGHAEQF. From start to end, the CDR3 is CASSLSIWGHAEQFF.

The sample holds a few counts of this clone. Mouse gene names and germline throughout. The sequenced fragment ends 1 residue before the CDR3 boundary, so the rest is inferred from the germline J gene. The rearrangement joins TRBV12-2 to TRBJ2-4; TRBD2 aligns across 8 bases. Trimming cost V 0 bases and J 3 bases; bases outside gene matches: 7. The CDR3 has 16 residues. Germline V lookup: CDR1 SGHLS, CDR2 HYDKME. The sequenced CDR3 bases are TGTGCCAGCTCTCTCTGGGGGGGGCGGAGCCAAAACACCTTGTAC. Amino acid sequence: CASSLWGGRSQNTLY. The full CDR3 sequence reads CASSLWGGRSQNTLYF.

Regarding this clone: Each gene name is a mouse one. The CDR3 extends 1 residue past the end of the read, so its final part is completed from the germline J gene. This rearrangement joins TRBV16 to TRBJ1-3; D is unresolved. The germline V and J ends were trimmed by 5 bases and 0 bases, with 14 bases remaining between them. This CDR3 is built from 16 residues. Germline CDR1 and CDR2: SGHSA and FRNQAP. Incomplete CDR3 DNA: TGTGCAAGCAGCCCCCGACGCCTAAATTCTGGAAATACGCTCTAT. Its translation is CASSPRRLNSGNTLY. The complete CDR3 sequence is CASSPRRLNSGNTLYF.

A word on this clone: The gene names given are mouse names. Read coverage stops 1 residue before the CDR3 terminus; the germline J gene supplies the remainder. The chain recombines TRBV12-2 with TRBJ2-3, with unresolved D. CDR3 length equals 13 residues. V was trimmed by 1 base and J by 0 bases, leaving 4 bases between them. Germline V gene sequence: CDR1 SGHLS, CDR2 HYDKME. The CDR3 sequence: CASSLESAETLYF. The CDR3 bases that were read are TGTGCCAGCTCTCTGGAGAGTGCAGAAACGCTGTAT.

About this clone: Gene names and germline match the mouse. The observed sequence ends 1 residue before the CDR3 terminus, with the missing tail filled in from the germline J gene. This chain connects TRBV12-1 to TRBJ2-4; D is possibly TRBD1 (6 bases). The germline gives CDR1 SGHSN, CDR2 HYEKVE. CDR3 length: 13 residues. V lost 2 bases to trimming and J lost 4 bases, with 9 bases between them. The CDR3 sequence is CASSRDIKNTLYF. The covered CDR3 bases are TGTGCCAGCTCTCGGGACATCAAAAACACCTTGTAC.

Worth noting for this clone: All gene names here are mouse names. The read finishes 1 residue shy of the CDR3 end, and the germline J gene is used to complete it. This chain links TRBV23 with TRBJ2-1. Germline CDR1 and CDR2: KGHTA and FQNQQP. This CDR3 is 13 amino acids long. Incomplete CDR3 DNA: TGCTCCAGCAGTCAAGTTGGGGACGCTGAGCAGTTC. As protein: CSSSQVGDAEQF. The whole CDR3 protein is CSSSQVGDAEQFF. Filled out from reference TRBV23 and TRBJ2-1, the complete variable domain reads DAAVTQKPRYLIKMKGQEAEMKCIPEKGHTAVFWYQQKQSKELKFLIYFQNQQPLDQIDMVKERFSAVCPSSSLCSLGIRTCEAEDSALYLCSSSQVGDAEQFFGPGTRLTVL.

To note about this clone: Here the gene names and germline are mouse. The CDR3 bases that were read are TGTGCCAGCGGTGATGCTGGGGGGGCCTATGAACAGTAC. Its protein product is CASGDAGGAYEQY. The full CDR3 protein reads CASGDAGGAYEQYF. This chain links TRBV26 with TRBJ2-7; TRBD2 matches at 9 bases. The DNA ends 1 residue before the CDR3 does, and the rest of the CDR3 is filled in from the germline J gene. This CDR3 spans 14 amino acids. Germline V CDR1 and CDR2: KGHPV, FQNQEV (reference sequence). J was trimmed by 2 bases and V by 8 bases; bases with no gene match: 7.

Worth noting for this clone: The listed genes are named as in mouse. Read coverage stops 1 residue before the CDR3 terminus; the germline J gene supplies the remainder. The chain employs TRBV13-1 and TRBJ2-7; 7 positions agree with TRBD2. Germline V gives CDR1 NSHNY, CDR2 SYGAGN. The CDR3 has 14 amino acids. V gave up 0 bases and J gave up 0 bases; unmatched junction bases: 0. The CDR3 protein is CASSDVGGSYEQYF. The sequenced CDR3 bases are TGTGCCAGCAGTGATGTGGGGGGCTCCTATGAACAGTAC.